The 26 T cell receptor beta chains presented below share a single source sample, sequenced in a study of T cells in Graves' hyperthyroidism and ophthalmopathy. Amplification yielded TCR beta CDR3 regions, with RNA transcripts as the source. The TCR CDR3 was amplified in a first-round RT-PCR using the HTBI primer set. TCRdb reanalysed the multiplex PCR reads using MiXCR and keeps one entry per CDR3 protein. The table records 300,000 to 400,000 distinct CDR3 sequences, 18% of them present only once. The sample taken for sequencing was blood. These receptors were taken from a woman between 45 and 60 years old with Graves' hyperthyroidism.

This clonotype was recorded many times. This chain links TRBV30 with TRBJ2-7, with 11 bases identical to TRBD2. Germline assignment: CDR1 GTSNPN and CDR2 SVGIG (reference sequence). Trimming at V came to 4 bases and at J to 7 bases, leaving 15 bases not matched to a gene. The CDR3 contains 16 residues. The CDR3 region is CAWMASGRRPVGEQYF. Written as DNA, the CDR3 is TGTGCCTGGATGGCTAGCGGGAGGAGACCGGTGGGTGAGCAGTACTTC. Looking up the rest from reference TRBV30 and TRBJ2-7 gives the full variable domain: SQTIHQWPATLVQPVGSPLSLECTVEGTSNPNLYWYRQAAGRGLQLLFYSVGIGQISSEVPQNLSASRPQDRQFILSSKKLLLSDSGFYLCAWMASGRRPVGEQYFGPGTRLTVT.

This clonotype was observed a few times. The V gene is TRBV9, the J gene TRBJ2-2, with TRBD2 identical over 13 bases. Germline loops: CDR1 SGDLS, CDR2 YYNGEE. The CDR3 loop spans 16 amino acids. The ends lost 3 bases at V and 4 bases at J; junction bases unmatched: 3. CDR3 protein: CASSAGLAGATGELFF. CDR3 bases: TGTGCCAGCAGCGCTGGACTAGCGGGAGCCACCGGGGAGCTGTTTTTT.

This clonotype showed up many times. The chain carries TRBV11-3 and TRBJ2-7; the match to TRBD2 covers 13 bases. V lost 3 bases, J lost 0 bases, and 11 bases stayed unmatched. Germline lookup yields CDR1 SGHNT and CDR2 YENEEA. CDR3 length equals 19 residues. The CDR3 loop is CASSFSGLAGARISYEQYV. The CDR3 region has the DNA TGTGCCAGCAGCTTCTCTGGACTAGCGGGGGCCCGCATCTCCTACGAGCAGTACGTC.

Remarks on this clonotype: A read error is possible here, since a much larger clone lies one base away. Since the CDR3 does not end with the conserved phenylalanine or tryptophan, this likely comes from a read error. The chain carries TRBV6-5 and TRBJ2-1; a weak D match, TRBD1 (6 bases). CDR1 MNHEY and CDR2 SVGAGI come from the germline V gene. V was shortened by 2 bases and J by 5 bases, with 13 bases between the two germline ends. The CDR3 covers 15 residues. This chain's CDR3 is CASSYGQGPDNEQFS. The CDR3 DNA sequence: TGTGCCAGCAGTTACGGGCAGGGGCCAGACAATGAGCAGTTCTCC.

V usage is TRBV6-1 and J usage is TRBJ2-6; D possibly uses TRBD1 or TRBD2 (5 bases each). The CDR3 is made up of 14 amino acids. The germline V gene has CDR1 MNHNS and CDR2 SASEGT. V gave up 8 bases and J gave up 2 bases, with 10 bases separating them. DNA for the CDR3: TGTGCCAGCGCCCAGGGAGCTGGGGCCAACGTCCTGACTTTC. This gives the protein CASAQGAGANVLTF.

The CDR3 loop is CAIRDRETGELFF. The CDR3 DNA sequence: TGTGCCATCAGAGACAGAGAGACCGGGGAGCTGTTTTTT. The chain joins TRBV10-3 to TRBJ2-2; D perhaps matches TRBD1 (5 bases). This CDR3 contains 13 residues. CDR1 is ENHRY, CDR2 SYGVKD, per germline. Deletions cut 6 bases from V and 5 bases from J, with 10 bases between.

The chain links TRBV5-8 to TRBJ1-6; D is unclear. Germline V CDR1 and CDR2: SGHTS, YDEGEE. The CDR3 runs to 17 residues. Trimming removed 4 bases at V and 9 bases at J, with 23 bases between. The CDR3 here is CASSPGRHRSLGSPLHF. The CDR3 DNA is TGTGCCAGCAGCCCCGGAAGGCACCGAAGCCTAGGTTCACCCCTCCACTTT.

This clonotype was seen ten or more times. J is TRBJ2-1 and V is TRBV5-1; D is unclear. Germline CDR1 and CDR2: SGHRS and YFSETQ. Trimming shortened V by 5 bases and J by 0 bases, and 12 bases separated the two germline ends. The CDR3 spans 15 residues. CDR3 sequence: CASSPSPLSYNEQFF. CDR3 coding DNA: TGCGCCAGCAGTCCTTCTCCCCTCTCCTACAATGAGCAGTTCTTC.

A word on this clonotype: A read error may explain this, as a much larger clone is one base away. The chain employs TRBV2 and TRBJ1-5; 9 bases are a match to TRBD1. V gave up 6 bases and J gave up 7 bases; unmatched junction bases: 4. In germline, CDR1 is SNHLY, CDR2 FYNNEI. CDR3 length: 13 amino acids. DNA for the CDR3: TGTGCCAGCAGAGCTACAGGGGGCCAGCCCCAGCATTTT. Residues: CASRATGGQPQHF.

This rearrangement joins TRBV11-2 to TRBJ2-1; 8 nucleotides agree with TRBD1. J gave up 15 bases and V 5 bases, and 12 bases lay outside the gene matches. The CDR3 is made up of 13 amino acids. The V gene's germline CDR1 is SGHAT and CDR2 FQNNGV. The CDR3: CASSLGGTGNRFF. The CDR3 DNA reads TGTGCCAGCAGCCTAGGGGGGACAGGCAATCGGTTCTTC.

The chain links TRBV5-8 to TRBJ2-1; 13 bases match TRBD2. This CDR3 contains 17 residues. Germline CDR1 reads SGHTS; CDR2 reads YDEGEE. V shed 4 bases, J shed 4 bases, and the junction held 8 bases outside the gene matches. The CDR3 region is CASSPGRTSGGYNEQFF. The CDR3 bases are TGTGCCAGCAGCCCGGGGCGGACTAGCGGGGGATACAATGAGCAGTTCTTC.

This clonotype came up many times. This chain links TRBV9 with TRBJ2-1; no definite D call. The CDR3 covers 13 residues. Trimming removed 7 bases at V and 2 bases at J, with 10 bases between. Germline CDR1 reads SGDLS; CDR2 reads YYNGEE. This CDR3 is CASQRDPYNEQFF. The DNA for the CDR3 is TGTGCCAGCCAAAGAGATCCCTACAATGAGCAGTTCTTC.

At least ten counts were recorded for this clonotype. The chain employs TRBV7-9 and TRBJ2-3; D perhaps matches TRBD1 (5 bases). V lost 9 bases to trimming and J lost 3 bases, with 22 bases between them. Germline CDR1 is SEHNR and CDR2 is FQNEAQ (reference sequence). This CDR3 comprises 16 residues. The CDR3 sequence: CASRRMKGSRTDTQYF. The CDR3 region has the DNA TGTGCCAGTCGCCGAATGAAGGGGTCCCGAACAGATACGCAGTATTTT.

This clonotype was detected ten times or more. The rearrangement links TRBV7-8 to TRBJ2-7, with 9 bases fitting TRBD2. Germline CDR1 reads SGHVS; CDR2 reads FQNEAQ. The CDR3 is made up of 15 amino acids. The J segment lost 2 bases and the V segment lost 4 bases, leaving 6 bases of the junction unmatched. The CDR3 spells CASSSSGGLPYEQYV. CDR3 bases: TGTGCCAGCAGCTCAAGCGGGGGGCTTCCCTACGAGCAGTACGTC.

Many counts were recorded for this clonotype. A junction boundary mismatches the germline segment, possibly from a read error. The J gene is TRBJ2-4, the V gene TRBV6-1, with D tentatively TRBD2 (6 bases). The CDR3 runs 17 residues. Germline-derived CDR1 and CDR2 are MNHNS and SASEGT. CDR3 amino acids: CASSSNGRGVATNIQYF. The CDR3 DNA follows: TGTGCCAGCAGTTCTAACGGACGCGGGGTAGCCACAAACATTCAGTACTTC.

This clonotype occurred many times. The chain has TRBV6-1 and TRBJ2-1; TRBD2 might be the D (7 bases). The germline gives CDR1 MNHNS, CDR2 SASEGT. The CDR3 length is 14 residues. Trimming shortened V by 6 bases and J by 5 bases, and 14 bases separated the two germline ends. This chain's CDR3 is CASRGEGGDNEQFF. The CDR3 DNA follows: TGTGCCAGCAGAGGGGAGGGGGGGGACAATGAGCAGTTCTTC.

This clonotype was observed at least ten times. The chain carries TRBV28 and TRBJ1-2, with D uncertain. Per germline, CDR1 MDHEN and CDR2 SYDVKM. V lost 7 bases to trimming and J lost 4 bases, with 13 bases between them. This CDR3 region has 13 residues. CDR3 amino acids: CASNVRNFYGYTF. For the CDR3, the DNA is TGTGCCAGCAACGTACGCAACTTCTATGGCTACACCTTC.

This clonotype has ten or more counts. The chain joins TRBV7-8 to TRBJ2-1, with a weak D call TRBD2 (7 bases). V shed 4 bases and J shed 6 bases, with 10 bases lying between them. Germline lookup yields CDR1 SGHVS and CDR2 FQNEAQ. The CDR3 covers 13 residues. The CDR3 region has the DNA TGTGCCAGCAGCTCAGGGGAGGGCAATGAGCAGTTCTTC. This translates into CASSSGEGNEQFF. Filled out from reference TRBV7-8 and TRBJ2-1, the complete variable domain reads GAGVSQSPRYKVAKRGQDVALRCDPISGHVSLFWYQQALGQGPEFLTYFQNEAQLDKSGLPSDRFFAERPEGSVSTLKIQRTQQEDSAVYLCASSSGEGNEQFFGPGTRLTVL.

V and J are TRBV18 and TRBJ2-3, with D maybe TRBD2 (6 bases). The CDR3 is 15 amino acids. The V gene lost 6 bases and the J gene lost 2 bases, with 15 bases spanning the gap. Looked up from germline, CDR1 is KGHSH and CDR2 is LQKENI. The CDR3 bases are TGTGCCAGCTCCCCGGGGACGGGACTCACAGATACGCAGTATTTT. Residues: CASSPGTGLTDTQYF.

This clonotype has only a few counts. The CDR3 DNA reads TGTGCCAGTAGCTCAATAGAGGGGCGAACCGGGGAGCTGTTTTTT. This gives the protein CASSSIEGRTGELFF. V is TRBV19 and J is TRBJ2-2; D tentatively reads TRBD1 or TRBD2 (5 bases each). The germline CDR1 and CDR2 sequences are LNHDA and SQIVND (reference sequence). Trimming pared 6 bases from V and 5 bases from J, leaving 16 bases between. The length of the CDR3 is 15 residues.

This clonotype was picked up many times. The rearrangement uses TRBV6-1 and TRBJ2-1; D may match TRBD1 or TRBD2 (5 bases each). Germline V gene lookup returns CDR1 MNHNS and CDR2 SASEGT. The CDR3 contains 12 residues. The V and J ends lost 4 bases and 11 bases respectively, with 12 bases between them. The CDR3 bases are TGTGCCAGCAGTGGAATGGGACCCAAGCAGTTCTTC. Translating gives CASSGMGPKQFF.

V usage is TRBV4-2 and J usage is TRBJ2-3; 8 nucleotides align to TRBD2. Per germline, CDR1 LGHNA and CDR2 YNFKEQ. V was clipped by 4 bases and J by 3 bases; unmatched bases: 6. The CDR3 spans 15 residues. The CDR3 DNA is TGTGCCAGCAGCCTACGCGGGGGGCCGACAGATACGCAGTATTTT. This sequence encodes CASSLRGGPTDTQYF.

This chain connects TRBV4-2 to TRBJ2-1; 7 bases fit TRBD2. Per the germline V gene, CDR1 is LGHNA and CDR2 is YNFKEQ. With V trimmed by 7 bases and J by 9 bases, 6 bases remained unmatched. This CDR3 comprises 12 residues. For the CDR3, the DNA is TGTGCCAGCAAGAGCGGGAAGGGTGAGCAGTTCTTC. It encodes CASKSGKGEQFF.

This clonotype occurred a few times. This chain uses TRBV9 with TRBJ2-1; 9 nucleotides agree with TRBD2. The CDR3 runs 15 residues. The germline V gene has CDR1 SGDLS and CDR2 YYNGEE. The V and J ends lost 0 bases and 6 bases, in that order; junction bases with no gene match: 4. The CDR3 loop is CASSVGGGGGNEQFF. Here the CDR3 DNA reads TGTGCCAGCAGCGTAGGAGGCGGGGGGGGCAATGAGCAGTTCTTC.

In its sample, this clonotype was seen a few times. This chain uses TRBV28 with TRBJ2-1; 13 nucleotides match TRBD2. Trimming cost V 6 bases and J 9 bases; bases outside gene matches: 8. CDR1 is MDHEN, CDR2 SYDVKM, per germline. CDR3 size: 15 residues. CDR3 protein: CASSQLAGGQGEQFF. In DNA, the CDR3 is TGTGCCAGCAGCCAACTAGCGGGAGGGCAAGGTGAGCAGTTCTTC.

Ten or more counts support this clonotype. The chain recombines TRBV29-1 with TRBJ1-1; D is unclear. Germline CDR1 and CDR2: SQVTM and ANQGSEA. The V and J ends lost 0 bases and 7 bases respectively, with 9 bases between them. The CDR3 extends over 12 amino acids. This CDR3 is CSVEDVGGEAFF. The DNA for the CDR3 is TGCAGCGTTGAAGATGTCGGAGGTGAAGCTTTCTTT.